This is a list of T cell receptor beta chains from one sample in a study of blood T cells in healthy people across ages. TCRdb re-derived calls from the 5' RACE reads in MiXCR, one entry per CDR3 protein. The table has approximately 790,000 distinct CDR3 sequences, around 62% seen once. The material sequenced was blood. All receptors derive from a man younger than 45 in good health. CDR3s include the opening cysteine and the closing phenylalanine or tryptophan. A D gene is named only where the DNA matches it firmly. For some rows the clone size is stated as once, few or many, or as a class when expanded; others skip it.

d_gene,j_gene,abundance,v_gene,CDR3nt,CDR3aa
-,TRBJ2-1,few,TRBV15,TGTGCCACCAGCGACCGCCTAGATGAGCAGTTCTTC,CATSDRLDEQFF
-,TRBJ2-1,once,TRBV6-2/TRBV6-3,TGTGCCAGCAGGGGGTGGGACGCAGAGCAGTTCTTC,CASRGWDAEQFF
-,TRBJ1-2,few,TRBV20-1,TGCAGTGCTAGAGATGGAAGGGATCGGAACTATGGCTACACCTTC,CSARDGRDRNYGYTF
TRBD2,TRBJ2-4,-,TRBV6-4,TGTGCCAGCAGTGCCACGGGACTAGCGGGGGACCTAAAAGCCAAAAACATTCAGTACTTC,CASSATGLAGDLKAKNIQYF
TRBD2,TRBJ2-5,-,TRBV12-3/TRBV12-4,TGTGCCAGCAGTGCGGGGGTCTTAGAGACCCAGTACTTC,CASSAGVLETQYF
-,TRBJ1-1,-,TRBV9,TGTGCCAGCAGCGCGGACGGTGAAGCTTTCTTT,CASSADGEAFF
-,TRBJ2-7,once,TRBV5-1,TGCGCCAGCACGAGCAGTCCCCTGGGCACCTACGAGCAGTACTTC,CASTSSPLGTYEQYF
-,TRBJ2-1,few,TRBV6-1,TGTGCCAGCACCCCCGGTCCGAAACCCCTAAAAGGGCAACACTACAATGAGCAGTTCTTC,CASTPGPKPLKGQHYNEQFF
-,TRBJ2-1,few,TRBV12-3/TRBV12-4,TGTGCCAGCAGTCTCAGGGATAGGACCTACAATGAGCAGTTCTTC,CASSLRDRTYNEQFF
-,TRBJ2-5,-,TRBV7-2,TGTGCCAGCTCCAAGGGGGTACAGGAGACCCAGTACTTC,CASSKGVQETQYF
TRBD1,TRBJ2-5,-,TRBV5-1,TGCGCCAACAGCGTGGGACAGGGGGCTAGCACACGAGAGACCCAGTACTTC,CANSVGQGASTRETQYF
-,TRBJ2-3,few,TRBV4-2,TGTGCCAGCAGCCAAGAAATCCCGGGGTCGAGCACAGATACGCAGTATTTT,CASSQEIPGSSTDTQYF
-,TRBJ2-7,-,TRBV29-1,TGCAGCGTTGAAGACAGGAGATACGAGCAGTACTTC,CSVEDRRYEQYF
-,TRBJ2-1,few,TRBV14,TGTGCCAGCAGCCAAGGAAATGATTACGATGAGCAGTTCTTC,CASSQGNDYDEQFF
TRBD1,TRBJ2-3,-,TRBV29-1,TGCAGCGTTCTGCCGGTAGGGGGCCCCCCAGATACGCAGTATTTT,CSVLPVGGPPDTQYF
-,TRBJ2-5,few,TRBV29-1,TGCAGCGCCGCTAGAGGTCAAGAGACCCAGTACTTC,CSAARGQETQYF
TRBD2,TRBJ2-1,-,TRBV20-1,TGCAGTGCTAGATCGGGGGGGCCAAACAATGAGCAGTTCTTC,CSARSGGPNNEQFF
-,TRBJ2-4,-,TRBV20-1,TGCAGTGCTAGAGGAGGACGTAAAAACATTCAGTACTTC,CSARGGRKNIQYF
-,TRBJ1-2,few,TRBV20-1,TGCAGTGCTCTGTTCAGCGCGGGGGGCTACACCTTC,CSALFSAGGYTF
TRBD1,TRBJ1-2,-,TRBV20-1,TGCAGTGCGGAGACAGGGGCGGGTGGCTACACCTTC,CSAETGAGGYTF
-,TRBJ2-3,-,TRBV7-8,TGTGCCAGCAGCTTAGTTGGCTCTAACACAGATACGCAGTATTTT,CASSLVGSNTDTQYF
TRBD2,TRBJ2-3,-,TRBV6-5,TGTGCCAGCAAAGCGGGGGGGCGGAGAGATACGCAGTATTTT,CASKAGGRRDTQYF
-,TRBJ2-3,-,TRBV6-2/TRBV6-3,TGTGCCAGCAGTCATCCTTTGGCGGGGTCATCCACAGATACGCAGTATTTT,CASSHPLAGSSTDTQYF
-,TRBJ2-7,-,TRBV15,TGTGCCACCAGCAGAGGCGAGGGACTGGCAGTTTACGAGCAGTACTTC,CATSRGEGLAVYEQYF
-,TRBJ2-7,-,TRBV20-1,TGCAGTGCTAGGACGACCGCGACCGAAAGCTCCTACGAGCAGTACTTC,CSARTTATESSYEQYF
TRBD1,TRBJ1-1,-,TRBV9,TGTGCCAGCAGCGTCGGGACAGGGGGTCTATGGAACACTGAAGCTTTCTTT,CASSVGTGGLWNTEAFF
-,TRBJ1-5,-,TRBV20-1,TGCAGTGCCATTCTGGCCTATAGCAATCAGCCCCAGCATTTT,CSAILAYSNQPQHF
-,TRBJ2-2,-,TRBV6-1,TGTGCCAGCAGTGAATTCGCCGGGGAGCTGTTTTTT,CASSEFAGELFF
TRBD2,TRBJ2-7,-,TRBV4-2,TGTGCCAGCAGCCAAGAGGCTAGCGGGGGATGGCCCTACAATGAGCAGTACTTC,CASSQEASGGWPYNEQYF
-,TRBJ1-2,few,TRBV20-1,TGCAGTGCTAGAGATGCAGACCTGGGCAACTATGGCTACACCTTC,CSARDADLGNYGYTF
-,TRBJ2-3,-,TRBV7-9,TGTGCCGTAAATTACGGCCGGACAGATACGCAGTATTTT,CAVNYGRTDTQYF
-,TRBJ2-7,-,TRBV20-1,TGCAGTGCAAACCGGGACGGCGGGCACGAGCAGTACTTC,CSANRDGGHEQYF
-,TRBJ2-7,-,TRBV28,TGTGCCAGCAGTTCCTCCGGCAACAAGTACTTC,CASSSSGNKYF
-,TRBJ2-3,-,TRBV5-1,TGCGCCAGCAGCTTGGACGCGGGTACGCAGTATTTT,CASSLDAGTQYF
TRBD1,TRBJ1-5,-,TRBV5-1,TGCGCCAGCAGCTTGTTACCAGGGGGGAATCAGCCCCAGCATTTT,CASSLLPGGNQPQHF
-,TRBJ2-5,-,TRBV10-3,TGTGCCATCAGTGGAGGTTACGGTAGATCCGGGCAGTACTTC,CAISGGYGRSGQYF
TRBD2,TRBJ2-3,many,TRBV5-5,TGTGCCAGCAGCTTGGGACTAGCGGGGGTAGGTGGTACAGATACGCAGTATTTT,CASSLGLAGVGGTDTQYF
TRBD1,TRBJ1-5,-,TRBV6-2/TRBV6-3,TGTGCCAGCACTACGATGTTCGGACAGGCAAACAATCAGCCCCAGCATTTT,CASTTMFGQANNQPQHF
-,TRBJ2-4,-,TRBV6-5,TGTGCCAGCCGGAAGAGTCCTTTGGGGAAGGACATTCAGTACTTC,CASRKSPLGKDIQYF
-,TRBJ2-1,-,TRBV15,TGTGCCACCAGCAGAGATCAGGACTGGAGAAATGAGCAGTTCTTC,CATSRDQDWRNEQFF
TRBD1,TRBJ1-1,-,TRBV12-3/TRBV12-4,TGTGCCAGCAGTCCTGACAGGGTTAACACTGAAGCTTTCTTT,CASSPDRVNTEAFF
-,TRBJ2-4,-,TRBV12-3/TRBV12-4,TGTGCCAGCAGTTTAATGGGGGAACACATTCAGTACTTC,CASSLMGEHIQYF
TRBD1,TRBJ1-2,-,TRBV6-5,TGTGCCAGCAGTTACACTCCGGGACAGGGTAACTATGGCTACACCTTC,CASSYTPGQGNYGYTF
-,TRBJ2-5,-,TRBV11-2,TGTGCCAGCAGCCTTTTGGCCGTCAGAAAAGAGACCCAGTACTTC,CASSLLAVRKETQYF
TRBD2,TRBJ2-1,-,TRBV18,TGTGCCAGCTCACCCCTAGCGGGGGGCAATGAGCAGTTCTTC,CASSPLAGGNEQFF
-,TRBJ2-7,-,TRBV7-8,TGTGCCAGCAGCCCGAGTCAAAGCTCCTACGAGCAGTACTTC,CASSPSQSSYEQYF
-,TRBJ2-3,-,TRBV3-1,TGTGCCAGCAGCACCCGGAGGGGCCGGGGGGATACGCAGTATTTT,CASSTRRGRGDTQYF
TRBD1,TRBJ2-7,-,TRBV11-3,TGTGCCAGCAGTAGGGCGGGGACAGGGTTCTACGAGCAGTACTTC,CASSRAGTGFYEQYF
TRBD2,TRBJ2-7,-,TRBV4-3,TGCGCCAGCAGCCAAGAAGCGGGACCAGTCTACGAGCAGTACTTC,CASSQEAGPVYEQYF
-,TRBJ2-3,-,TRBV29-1,TGCAGCACCTATCCTGGGCCTGTCACAGATACGCAGTATTTT,CSTYPGPVTDTQYF
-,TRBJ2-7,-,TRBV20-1,TGCAGTGCTAGCCCCGTGGTGAACGAGCAGTACTTC,CSASPVVNEQYF
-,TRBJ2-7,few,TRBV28,TGTGCCAGCAGTCTTACAGGGACTGACGAGCAGTACTTC,CASSLTGTDEQYF
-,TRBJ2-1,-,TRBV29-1,TGCAGCGTTGCCCAGGGACTGCGAGGGGATGAGCAGTTCTTC,CSVAQGLRGDEQFF
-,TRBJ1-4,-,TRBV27,TGTGCCAGCAGTGGGGGGTCGTCTAATGAAAAACTGTTTTTT,CASSGGSSNEKLFF
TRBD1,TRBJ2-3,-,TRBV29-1,TGCAGCGTCAAGACGGGACAGAGCACAGATACGCAGTATTTT,CSVKTGQSTDTQYF
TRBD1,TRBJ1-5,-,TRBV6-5,TGTGCCAGCAGTACACACAGGGGTTCCAATCAGCCCCAGCATTTT,CASSTHRGSNQPQHF
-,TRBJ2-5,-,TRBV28,TGTGCCAGCAGGGAAAACACAGGGAACCAAGAGACCCAGTACTTC,CASRENTGNQETQYF
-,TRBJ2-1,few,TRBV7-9,TGTGCCAGCAGCTTATCAGGGCTTGAGCAGTTCTTC,CASSLSGLEQFF
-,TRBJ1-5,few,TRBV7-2,TGTGCCAGCAGCTTAGAGTCGGGTATCAATCAGCCCCAGCATTTT,CASSLESGINQPQHF
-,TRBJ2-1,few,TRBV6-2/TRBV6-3,TGTGCCAGCAGCTCCCTCGGGACAATTTACAATGAGCAGTTCTTC,CASSSLGTIYNEQFF